The 6 T cell receptor beta chains in this list originate from one sample, sequenced in a study of blood T cells in healthy people across ages. Through a sample-barcoded 5' primer and a J-beta primer mix, a second PCR was run for roughly 6 to 11 cycles. A single record per CDR3 protein comes from TCRdb applying MiXCR to the 5' RACE reads. The repertoire holds around 700,000 distinct CDR3 sequences, with roughly 25% as singletons. This same sample was also taken into another study, of T cells of mothers and their children.

The specimen was blood. These receptors came from a boy younger than 18 in good health.

This clonotype was observed a handful of times. The V call is TRBV7-9, the J call TRBJ2-5; D is perhaps TRBD1 (6 bases). The V end lost 11 bases, the J end lost 5 bases, and 12 bases lay between the germline ends. This CDR3 has 11 amino acids. CDR1 and CDR2 (germline): SEHNR, FQNEAQ (reference sequence). CDR3 sequence: CAWGPVETQYF. The CDR3 nucleotides read TGTGCCTGGGGGCCGGTGGAGACCCAGTACTTC.

This clonotype was detected a few times. The chain has TRBV19 and TRBJ1-6, with D tentatively TRBD1 (6 bases). V was pared by 6 bases and J by 8 bases, with 14 bases between. This CDR3 region has 14 residues. The germline V gene has CDR1 LNHDA and CDR2 SQIVND (reference sequence). The CDR3 is CASRFTGIDSPLHF. CDR3 bases: TGTGCCAGTAGATTTACAGGGATTGATTCACCCCTCCACTTT. Full variable domain (rest looked up from reference TRBV19 and TRBJ1-6): DGGITQSPKYLFRKEGQNVTLSCEQNLNHDAMYWYRQDPGQGLRLIYYSQIVNDFQKGDIAEGYSVSREKKESFPLTVTSAQKNPTAFYLCASRFTGIDSPLHFGNGTRLTVT.

V is TRBV5-4 and J is TRBJ2-5; TRBD1 might be the D (6 bases). Near its end, the DNA agrees better with TRBJ2-1, so the J call may be wrong. The CDR3 length is 13 residues. The germline V gene has CDR1 SGHNT and CDR2 YYREEE (reference sequence). This CDR3 reads CSSGAGAHGEQFF. CDR3 DNA sequence: TGTTCCTCCGGTGCAGGGGCGCATGGGGAGCAGTTCTTC.

This clonotype has only a few counts. J is TRBJ2-4 and V is TRBV20-1, with D possibly matching TRBD2 (5 bases). This CDR3 region has 13 residues. Germline lookup yields CDR1 DFQATT and CDR2 SNEGSKA (reference sequence). The CDR3 here is CSGLELAKNIQYF. CDR3 nucleotide sequence: TGCAGCGGACTGGAACTAGCCAAAAACATTCAGTACTTC.

CDR3 region: CASSLGDGRGYTF. CDR3 DNA: TGCGCCAGCAGCCTGGGGGACGGAAGGGGCTACACCTTC. The chain links TRBV5-1 to TRBJ1-2, with D tentatively TRBD1 (5 bases). Germline loops: CDR1 SGHRS, CDR2 YFSETQ. This CDR3 is 13 amino acids long. With 4 bases removed from V and 8 bases from J, the gap between germline ends came to 15 bases.

The rearrangement joins TRBV18 to TRBJ2-3; tentatively, D is TRBD1 or TRBD2 (5 bases each). Germline V CDR1 and CDR2: KGHSH, LQKENI. The CDR3 runs 16 residues. Trimming removed 3 bases at V and 6 bases at J, with 19 bases between. CDR3 DNA sequence: TGTGCCAGCTCACCGATACCGGGACCGACGACGGATACGCAGTATTTT. Translation: CASSPIPGPTTDTQYF.